The clone carrying this TCR beta chain was detected once. This sample was taken from a study of shared clonotypes between healthy human individuals. Across the study: Every donor yielded three CD4 naive, three CD4 memory, two CD8 naive and one CD8 memory plate.

The CDR3 consists of 14 residues. Germline lookup yields CDR1 GTSNPN and CDR2 SVGIG (reference sequence). Trimming removed 1 base at V and 8 bases at J, with 14 bases between. This table comes from immunoSEQ multiplex PCR, and its TCRdb copy is limited to in-frame clones, with some not included. Of about 2.3 million clones in the sample, approximately 93% were seen once. The sample taken for sequencing was naive CD4+ T cells from PBMCs. As to subset: CD45RA+ positively selected. The chain combines TRBV30 with TRBJ2-2, with D hard to call. The sequence was collected from a man between 18 and 29 years old in good health. Some clones in this sample may be carry-over from other donors' samples. CDR3 sequence reads: CAWSATSVWGELFF. CDR3 DNA sequence: TGTGCCTGGAGTGCTACCTCGGTTTGGGGGGAGCTGTTTTTT.